This T cell receptor (beta chain) appears in the sequencing data of a study of blood T cell repertoires in COVID-19. Authors' processing steps: Estimated nucleated cell counts came from reference gene primer amplification. Assay used: immunoSEQ multiplex PCR; TCRdb lists only in-frame clones, some missing. The DNA was the basis for D and trimming; V, J and clone size are from that table. The sample lists 150,000 to 200,000 clones, 86% occurring once. V lost 3 bases, J lost 4 bases, and 13 bases lay in between. Germline assignment: CDR1 SGDLS and CDR2 YYNGEE. The CDR3 spans 14 residues. Enrollment of patients from Seattle took place during active infection, with longitudinal follow-up.

The sequence came from a woman aged 55-69 years with COVID-19, enrolled during active disease. This chain connects TRBV9 to TRBJ1-2; possibly TRBD1 for D (6 bases). Sequencing input: peripheral blood. The CDR3 protein is CASSGPGHIYGYTF. CDR3 DNA sequence: TGTGCCAGCAGCGGACCGGGACATATCTATGGCTACACCTTC.